This T cell receptor beta chain was sequenced for a study of CD8 T cells in ankylosing spondylitis. Comments on this clonotype: As yet, its antigen is unknown.

General study findings and limits: In synovial fluid and blood from reactive arthritis, some motif variants were previously reported. The study looked at matched synovial fluid samples from ankylosing spondylitis patients. Disease-linked clones were reported to be significantly enriched there.

TCR beta libraries were made by quantitative 5'-RACE with molecular barcodes. TCRdb called the 5' RACE reads again in MiXCR, with one record for every CDR3 protein. The sample records 100,000 to 150,000 distinct CDR3 sequences, roughly an eighth being singletons. CDR3 length: 15 residues. The ends lost 1 base at V and 5 bases at J; junction bases unmatched: 7. Germline V lookup: CDR1 DFQATT, CDR2 SNEGSKA (reference sequence). This chain joins TRBV20-1 and TRBJ2-3; TRBD2 agrees at 9 bases. Sequencing was carried out using blood, either unsorted or a sorted T cell fraction (not recorded which). The sequence was obtained from a female donor with ankylosing spondylitis or in good health (not recorded which). DNA of the CDR3: TGCAGTGCTAGAGGTGGCGGGGGGGTCGGAGATACGCAGTATTTT. It encodes CSARGGGGVGDTQYF.